This T cell receptor (beta chain) was sequenced for a study of blood T cell repertoires in COVID-19. Study summary: Italy, Spain and the United States were the sources of the convalescent and acute COVID-19 samples. Nucleic acid was either cDNA or gDNA, and it came from T cells, B-cell-depleted T cells, or PBMCs.

The germline V gene has CDR1 LNHNV and CDR2 YYDKDF (reference sequence). V dropped 3 bases and J dropped 1 base, with 16 bases sitting between them. The CDR3 totals 16 residues. In the original analysis: By means of reference gene primer amplification, nucleated cell counts were estimated. TCRdb's copy holds only in-frame clones and misses some; the assay was immunoSEQ multiplex PCR. For V, J and clone size, that table is used; D and trimming come from the DNA. This table holds around 88,000 clones, approximately 90% found once. Sequencing was done on a sample of peripheral blood. The rearrangement uses TRBV15 and TRBJ2-7; maybe TRBD2 (5 bases). The TCR comes from a woman older than 75 with acute or convalescent COVID-19. Here the CDR3 reads CATSSVAGQESYEQYF. CDR3 sequence (DNA): TGTGCCACCAGCAGTGTGGCGGGCCAGGAGTCCTACGAGCAGTACTTC.